This T cell receptor beta chain was identified during a study of cytotoxic CD8 clonotypes in ibrutinib-treated CLL. Study-wide findings and caveats: Clonality at baseline surpassed age-matched healthy donors and tracked circulating CD8+ T-cell counts. Clonality was higher at ibrutinib response and returned toward baseline at progression.

Only in-frame clones appear in the TCRdb table, and some are missing; sequencing was by immunoSEQ multiplex PCR. The profile covers some 76,000 clones, with 83% appearing a single time and around 37% taken by the ten largest. Regarding this clone: Its target is not known.

The sequence was obtained from a human donor with chronic lymphocytic leukemia. Sequencing used PBMCs, obtained after 24 months of ibrutinib treatment.

The CDR3 sequence: CASSLGQGNEKLFF. CDR3 bases: TGTGCCAGCAGCTTAGGGCAGGGAAATGAAAAACTGTTTTTT. The V gene is TRBV5-4, the J gene TRBJ1-4, with D maybe TRBD1 (5 bases). V lost 2 bases and J 5 bases, leaving 10 bases between the germline ends. CDR1 SGHNT and CDR2 YYREEE come from the germline V gene (reference sequence). This CDR3 is built from 14 residues. The variable domain in full, completed from reference TRBV5-4 and TRBJ1-4, reads ETGVTQSPTHLIKTRGQQVTLRCSSQSGHNTVSWYQQALGQGPQFIFQYYREEENGRGNFPPRFSGLQFPNYSSELNVNALELDDSALYLCASSLGQGNEKLFFGSGTQLSVL.